This TCR beta chain was obtained from a study of blood T cells in healthy people across ages. Study-wide points: Naive and antigen-experienced cells were not separated, limiting conclusive comparison. In long-lived donors, naive CD4+ cell counts and diversity exceeded those of aged donors.

A second PCR of roughly 7 to 11 cycles used a sample-barcoded 5' primer and a J-beta primer mix. Tags on each cDNA molecule came from a template-switch adaptor with 12 random nucleotides. TCRdb re-derived calls from the 5' RACE reads in MiXCR, one entry per CDR3 protein. The table shows about 640,000 distinct CDR3 sequences, with 58% occurring only once. Germline V gene data show CDR1 as DFQATT and CDR2 as SNEGSKA (reference sequence). CDR3 size: 14 residues. Trimming cost V 4 bases and J 6 bases; bases outside gene matches: 10. This clonotype was picked up a small number of times. The antigen remains undetermined.

The chain recombines TRBV20-1 with TRBJ2-7; 9 bases line up with TRBD1. This TCR was recovered from a man in his 60s in good health. Sequenced sample: blood. CDR3 nucleotides: TGCAGTGCTACCGGGACAGGGCGCGATGGCGAGCAGTACTTC. Translated, it gives CSATGTGRDGEQYF.